This T cell receptor (beta chain) was captured by sequencing in a study of T cells in Graves' hyperthyroidism and ophthalmopathy. This clonotype was observed many times. Its antigen remains unidentified. Study-wide results and limits: From stable hyperthyroidism, ophthalmopathy was set apart by a 13 V-J model. Blood also carried most thyroid clonotypes expanded above 0.001.

RNA transcripts were the template for amplifying TCR beta CDR3 regions. The HTBI primer set was used in a first-round RT-PCR of the TCR CDR3. TCRdb ran MiXCR on the multiplex PCR reads and lists one entry per CDR3 protein. This sample yields approximately 710,000 distinct CDR3 sequences, of which around 15% are seen a single time; about a sixth belongs to the top ten. V lost 3 bases to trimming and J lost 0 bases, with 6 bases between them. This CDR3 spans 14 amino acids. Germline V gives CDR1 WNHNN, CDR2 SYGVQD (reference sequence). This chain links TRBV10-1 with TRBJ2-1; no firm D call. The receptor comes from a man aged 50 to 60 with Graves' hyperthyroidism. Sequencing used blood. CDR3 bases: TGCGCCAGCAGTGACGGCGGCTCCTACAATGAGCAGTTCTTC. Translation: CASSDGGSYNEQFF.